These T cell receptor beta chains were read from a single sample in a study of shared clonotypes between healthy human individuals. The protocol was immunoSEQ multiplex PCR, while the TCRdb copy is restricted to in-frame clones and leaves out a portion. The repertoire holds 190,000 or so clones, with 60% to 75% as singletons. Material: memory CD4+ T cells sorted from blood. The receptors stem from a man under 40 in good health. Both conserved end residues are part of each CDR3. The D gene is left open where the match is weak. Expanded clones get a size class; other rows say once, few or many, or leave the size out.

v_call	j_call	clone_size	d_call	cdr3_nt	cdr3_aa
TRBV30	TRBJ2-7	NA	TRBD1	TGTGCCTGGAGTCCTGGACAGGGGGTCTACGAGCAGTACTTC	CAWSPGQGVYEQYF
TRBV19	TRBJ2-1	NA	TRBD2	TGTGCCAGTACCCCTACTAGCGGGACTCCTCGCTCCTACAATGAGCAGTTCTTC	CASTPTSGTPRSYNEQFF
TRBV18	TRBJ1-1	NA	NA	TGTGCCAGCTCCCCTGGAGGGAAAGGAGCTTTCTTT	CASSPGGKGAFF
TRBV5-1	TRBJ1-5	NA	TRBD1	TGCGCCAGCAGCGGACAGGGGGGAGACAATCAGCCCCAGCATTTT	CASSGQGGDNQPQHF
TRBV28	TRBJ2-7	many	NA	TGTGCCAGCAGTCCCCCCTCCTACGAGCAGTACTTC	CASSPPSYEQYF
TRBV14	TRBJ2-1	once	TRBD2	TGTGCCAGCAGCCGAAGACTAGCTGGCAATGAGCAGTTCTTC	CASSRRLAGNEQFF
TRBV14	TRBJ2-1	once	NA	TGTGCCAGCAGTCCATTGGCGGGCTCCTACAATGAGCAGTTCTTC	CASSPLAGSYNEQFF
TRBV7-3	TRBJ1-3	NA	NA	TGTGCCAGCAGCTTACAGTCAGGAGGCTCTGGAAACACCATATATTTT	CASSLQSGGSGNTIYF
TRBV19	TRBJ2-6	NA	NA	TGTGCCAGTAGCCTTACAGGGTCTGGGGCCAACGTCCTGACTTTC	CASSLTGSGANVLTF
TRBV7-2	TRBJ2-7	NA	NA	TGTGCCAGCAGCTTGGTCCTTTTAGGGGGCGAGCAGTACTTC	CASSLVLLGGEQYF
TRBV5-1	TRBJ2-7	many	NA	TGCGCCAGCAGCCCATCTTGGCTTTTGGACGAGCAGTACTTC	CASSPSWLLDEQYF
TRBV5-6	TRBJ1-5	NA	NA	TGTGCCAGCAGCTTGGGGCCGGATCAGCCCCAGCATTTT	CASSLGPDQPQHF
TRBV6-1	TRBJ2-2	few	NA	TGTGCCAGTTTATTCCAGGAGCAGACCGGGGAGCTGTTTTTT	CASLFQEQTGELFF
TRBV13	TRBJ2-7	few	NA	TGTGCCAGCAGCTTGAATATCGGCAGCGGGACACTTCTCTACGAGCAGTACTTC	CASSLNIGSGTLLYEQYF
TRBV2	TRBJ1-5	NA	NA	TGTGCCAGCAGTTATCAGGGGAGCAATCAGCCCCAGCATTTT	CASSYQGSNQPQHF
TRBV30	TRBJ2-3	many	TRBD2	TGTGCCTGGACCAGCGGGAGTTCGCAGTATTTT	CAWTSGSSQYF
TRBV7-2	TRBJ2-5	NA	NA	TGTGCCAGCAGCTTCCAGGGCCCTCAAGAGACCCAGTACTTC	CASSFQGPQETQYF
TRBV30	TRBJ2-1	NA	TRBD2	TGTGCCTGGAGTAGCGGGAGGGCCTGGGAGCAGTTCTTC	CAWSSGRAWEQFF
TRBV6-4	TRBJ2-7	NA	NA	TGTGCCAGCAGCGTACCAACCCGGGGGTACGAGCAGTACTTC	CASSVPTRGYEQYF
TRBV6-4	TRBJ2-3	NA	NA	TGTGCCAGCAGTGACTCGTTTGGCACAGATACGCAGTATTTT	CASSDSFGTDTQYF
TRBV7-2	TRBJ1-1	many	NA	TGTGCCAGCAGCTTAGGGGGGACACTGGAAGCTTTCTTT	CASSLGGTLEAFF
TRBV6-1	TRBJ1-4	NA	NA	TGTGCCAGCAGTGAAAGTATTAGAGGAAAACTGTTTTTT	CASSESIRGKLFF
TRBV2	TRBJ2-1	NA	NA	TGTGCCAGCAGTGCTTCAGGACGATACAATGAGCAGTTCTTC	CASSASGRYNEQFF
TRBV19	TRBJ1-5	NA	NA	TGTGCCAGTAGTGATCATGTTCAGCCCCAGCATTTT	CASSDHVQPQHF
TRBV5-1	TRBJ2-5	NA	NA	TGCGCCAGCAGCTTGGTTGCGGGAAAAGAGACCCAGTACTTC	CASSLVAGKETQYF
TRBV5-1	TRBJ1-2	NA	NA	TGCGCCAGCCGCACGACGGGGACAACTAACTATGGCTACACCTTC	CASRTTGTTNYGYTF
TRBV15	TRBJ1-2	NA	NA	TGTGCCACCAGCAGAGATTGGCAGGGATCAAACACCTTC	CATSRDWQGSNTF
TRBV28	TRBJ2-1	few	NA	TGTGCCAGCAGTCCCCCTACCTTTATCGAGCAGTTCTTC	CASSPPTFIEQFF
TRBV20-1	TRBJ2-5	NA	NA	TGCAGTGCTAGTCATCCAGAGACCCAGTACTTC	CSASHPETQYF
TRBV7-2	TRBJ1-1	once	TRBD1	TGTGCCAGCAGCTGGACAGGGAACACTGAAGCTTTCTTT	CASSWTGNTEAFF
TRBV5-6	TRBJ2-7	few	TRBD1	TGTGCCAGCAGCTCCCCGGGACAGGACTACGAGCAGTACTTC	CASSSPGQDYEQYF
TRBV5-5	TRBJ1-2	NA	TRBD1	TGTGCCAGCAGCTCGACCCCGACAGGGAGGATGGGTAGCTACACCTTC	CASSSTPTGRMGSYTF
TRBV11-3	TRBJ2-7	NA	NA	TGTGCCAGCACCACTAACTCAGGGCAGGGCCACGAGCAGTACTTC	CASTTNSGQGHEQYF
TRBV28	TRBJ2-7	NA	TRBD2	TGTGCCAGCAGTACTAGCACTAGCGGGAGGGCCTCTTACGAGCAGTACTTC	CASSTSTSGRASYEQYF
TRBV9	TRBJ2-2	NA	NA	TGTGCCAGCAGCGTAGAAGGTTTACTCTCGAACACCGGGGAGCTGTTTTTT	CASSVEGLLSNTGELFF
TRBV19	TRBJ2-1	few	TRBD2	TGTGCCAGTAGTATTTACGGACTAGCGAGTAATGAGCAGTTCTTC	CASSIYGLASNEQFF
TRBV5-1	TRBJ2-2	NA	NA	TGCGCCAGCAGCCCCAACCTAGCTGCCTCGAACACCGGGGAGCTGTTTTTT	CASSPNLAASNTGELFF
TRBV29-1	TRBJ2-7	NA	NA	TGCAGCGCTCAGGGTGGGGACCACTACGAGCAGTACTTC	CSAQGGDHYEQYF
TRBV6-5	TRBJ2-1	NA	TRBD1	TGTGCCAGCAGCCCGGGACAGGGAAGAAATGAGCAGTTCTTC	CASSPGQGRNEQFF
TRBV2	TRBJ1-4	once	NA	TGTGCCAGCAGCCAGGACAGAACGAGAATGAAAAAACTGTTTTTT	CASSQDRTRMKKLFF
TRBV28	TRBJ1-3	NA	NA	TGTGCCAGCAGCCCTATTGGGGGATACACCATATATTTT	CASSPIGGYTIYF
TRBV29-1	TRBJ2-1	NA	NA	TGCAGCGCCGGAATTGGGGGAGGGGGCTACAATGAGCAGTTCTTC	CSAGIGGGGYNEQFF
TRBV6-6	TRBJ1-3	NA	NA	TGTGCCAGCAGCGCCGACTCTCGGAACACCATATATTTT	CASSADSRNTIYF
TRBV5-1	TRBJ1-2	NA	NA	TGCGCCAGCAGCTTGGTTACAGCCGAGGGGGGCTACACCTTC	CASSLVTAEGGYTF